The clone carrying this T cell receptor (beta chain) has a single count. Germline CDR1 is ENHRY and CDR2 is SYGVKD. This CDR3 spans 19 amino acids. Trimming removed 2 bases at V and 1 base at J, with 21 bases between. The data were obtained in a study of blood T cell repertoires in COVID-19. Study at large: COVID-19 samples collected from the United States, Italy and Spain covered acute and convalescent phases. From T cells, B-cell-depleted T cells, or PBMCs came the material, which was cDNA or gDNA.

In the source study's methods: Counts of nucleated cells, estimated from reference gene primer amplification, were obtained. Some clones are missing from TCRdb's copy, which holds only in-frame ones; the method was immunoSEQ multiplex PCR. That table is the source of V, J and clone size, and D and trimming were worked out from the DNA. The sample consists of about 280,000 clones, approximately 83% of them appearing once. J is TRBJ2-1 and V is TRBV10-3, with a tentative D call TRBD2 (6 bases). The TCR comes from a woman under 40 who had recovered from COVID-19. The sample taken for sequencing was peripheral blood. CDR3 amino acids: CAISEPIRTAGNSYNEQFF. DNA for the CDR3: TGTGCCATCAGTGAGCCGATAAGGACGGCGGGGAATTCCTACAATGAGCAGTTCTTC.